Given below is one TCR beta chain in context. What it recognizes is unknown. The CDR3 contains 15 residues. After re-calling the 5' RACE reads, TCRdb lists one entry per CDR3 protein, DNA absent. The specimen's table records 300,000 to 400,000 distinct CDR3 sequences. The sample originates from a study of monozygotic twins with inflammatory bowel disease. General study points: Distinguishing T cell subtypes was not possible. IBD patients share fewer clonotypes with other people than healthy twins do, especially with disease activity. The data gave no support to a single strong IBD-associated signal or clonotype.

The sequence derives from a human donor with ulcerative colitis or Crohn's disease, or a healthy co-twin of an affected twin (not recorded which). The sequenced sample consisted of blood. The rearrangement links TRBV12-3 or TRBV12-4 to TRBJ1-1; no DNA is available, so the TRBD1 call from TCRdb remains unchecked. CDR3 residues: CASSLQGAIGTEAFF.